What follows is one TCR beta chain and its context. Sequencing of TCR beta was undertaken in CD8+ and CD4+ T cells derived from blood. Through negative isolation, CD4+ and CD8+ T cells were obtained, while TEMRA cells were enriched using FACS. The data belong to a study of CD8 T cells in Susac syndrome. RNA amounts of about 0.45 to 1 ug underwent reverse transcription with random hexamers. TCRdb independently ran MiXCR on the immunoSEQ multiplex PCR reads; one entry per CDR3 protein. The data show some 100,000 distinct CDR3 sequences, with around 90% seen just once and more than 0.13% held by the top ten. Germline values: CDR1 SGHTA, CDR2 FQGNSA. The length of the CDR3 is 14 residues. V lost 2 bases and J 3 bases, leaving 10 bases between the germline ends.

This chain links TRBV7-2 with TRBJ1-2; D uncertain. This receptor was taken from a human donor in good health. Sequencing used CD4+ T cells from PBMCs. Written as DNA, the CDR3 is TGTGCCAGCAGCTTATCTCATAGGGACTATGGCTACACCTTC. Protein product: CASSLSHRDYGYTF.